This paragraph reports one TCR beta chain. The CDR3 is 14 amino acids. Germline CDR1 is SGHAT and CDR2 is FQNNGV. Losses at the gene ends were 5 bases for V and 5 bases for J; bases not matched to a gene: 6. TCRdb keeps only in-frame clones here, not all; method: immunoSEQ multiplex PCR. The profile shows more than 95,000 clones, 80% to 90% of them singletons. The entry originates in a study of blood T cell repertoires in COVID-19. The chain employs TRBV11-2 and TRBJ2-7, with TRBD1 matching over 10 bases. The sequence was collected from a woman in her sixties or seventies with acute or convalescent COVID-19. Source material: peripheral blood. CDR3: CASSDTGQGHEQYF. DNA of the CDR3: TGTGCCAGCAGCGACACGGGACAGGGGCACGAGCAGTACTTC.